This is a list of T cell receptor beta chains from one sample in a study of cytomegalovirus exposure and HLA in healthy donors. Only in-frame clones appear in the TCRdb table, and some are missing; sequencing was by immunoSEQ multiplex PCR. The sample lists about 130,000 clones, approximately 80% occurring once. Specimen: PBMCs. Source of these receptors: a middle-aged woman in good health and CMV-seronegative. CDR3s include the opening cysteine and the closing phenylalanine or tryptophan. Fields, in order: D gene, V gene, J gene, clone size, CDR3 protein, CDR3 DNA. The D gene is left open where the match is weak. Clone size is stated in some rows and not others, as once, few, many or a class when expanded.

NA	TRBV28	TRBJ1-5	NA	CASSFAGARTQPQHF	TGTGCCAGCAGTTTTGCGGGGGCCCGAACACAGCCCCAGCATTTT
TRBD1	TRBV18	TRBJ2-7	NA	CASSPGTGGPHEQYF	TGTGCCAGCTCACCCGGGACAGGTGGTCCCCACGAGCAGTACTTC
NA	TRBV6-1	TRBJ1-4	NA	CASSGNRRIRPTNEKLFF	TGTGCCAGCAGTGGAAATAGGAGAATCCGTCCAACTAATGAAAAACTGTTTTTT
NA	TRBV2	TRBJ1-5	NA	CASRTDGGQPQHF	TGTGCCAGCCGGACAGACGGAGGTCAGCCCCAGCATTTT
NA	TRBV6-1	TRBJ1-1	few	CASRVTRNTEAFF	TGTGCCAGCAGGGTTACAAGAAACACTGAAGCTTTCTTT
TRBD1	TRBV2	TRBJ1-6	once	CASSRDSDNSPLHF	TGTGCCAGCAGCAGGGACAGCGATAATTCACCCCTCCACTTT
TRBD2	TRBV2	TRBJ2-1	NA	CASSVERLAGDEQFF	TGTGCCAGCAGTGTGGAAAGGCTAGCGGGGGATGAGCAGTTCTTC
TRBD1	TRBV7-8	TRBJ2-7	NA	CASSRDRGNEQYF	TGTGCCAGCAGTCGTGACAGGGGTAACGAGCAGTACTTC
TRBD2	TRBV29-1	TRBJ2-5	NA	CSVETSGSGETQYF	TGCAGCGTCGAAACTAGCGGGAGCGGGGAGACCCAGTACTTC
NA	TRBV19	TRBJ2-2	NA	CASSMGLAPNTGELFF	TGTGCCAGTAGTATGGGTCTAGCGCCGAACACCGGGGAGCTGTTTTTT
NA	TRBV6-6	TRBJ2-6	NA	CASTNRVSGANVLTF	TGTGCCAGCACCAACAGGGTATCTGGGGCCAACGTCCTGACTTTC
TRBD1	TRBV2	TRBJ2-2	few	CASRLQGGELFF	TGTGCCAGCAGGTTACAGGGGGGGGAGCTGTTTTTT
TRBD1	TRBV28	TRBJ2-1	NA	CASGGQAYTEQFF	TGTGCCAGCGGTGGACAGGCCTACACGGAGCAGTTCTTC
TRBD1	TRBV29-1	TRBJ1-1	few	CSVGGTGQRAFF	TGCAGCGTTGGAGGGACAGGCCAGAGAGCTTTCTTT
TRBD1	TRBV14	TRBJ2-7	NA	CASSLRAGGEQYF	TGTGCCAGCAGCCTCCGGGCAGGGGGCGAGCAGTACTTC
TRBD2	TRBV6-6	TRBJ2-5	NA	CASSYRGGVETQYF	TGTGCCAGCAGTTACCGGGGGGGCGTAGAGACCCAGTACTTC
TRBD2	TRBV5-1	TRBJ2-3	NA	CASSLALSTSGSTDTQYF	TGCGCCAGCAGCCTGGCCCTTTCGACTAGCGGTAGCACAGATACGCAGTATTTT
NA	TRBV5-4	TRBJ2-7	NA	CASSLDTSYEQYF	TGTGCCAGCAGCTTGGACACGTCCTACGAGCAGTACTTC
TRBD1	TRBV27	TRBJ1-3	NA	CASSLQGANTIYF	TGTGCCAGCAGTTTACAGGGGGCAAACACCATATATTTT
NA	TRBV2	TRBJ1-1	NA	CASRGGRNTEAFF	TGTGCCAGCAGGGGAGGACGGAACACTGAAGCTTTCTTT
TRBD2	TRBV6-5	TRBJ2-2	NA	CASSFSGRPTGELFF	TGTGCCAGCAGTTTTAGCGGGAGGCCCACCGGGGAGCTGTTTTTT
TRBD1	TRBV2	TRBJ1-2	NA	CATARDRESNYGYTF	TGTGCTACAGCGAGGGACAGGGAATCGAACTATGGCTACACCTTC
NA	TRBV4-2	TRBJ2-1	NA	CPSSLSNRVGSEQFF	TGTCCCAGCAGCCTCAGTAACAGGGTGGGGAGTGAGCAGTTCTTC
NA	TRBV4-3	TRBJ2-7	few	CASSPVRLAQTYEQYF	TGCGCCAGCAGCCCCGTCCGGCTAGCGCAGACCTACGAGCAGTACTTC
TRBD2	TRBV4-2	TRBJ2-7	NA	CASSQETTGGGEQYF	TGTGCCAGCAGCCAAGAAACAACGGGGGGAGGAGAGCAGTACTTC
NA	TRBV4-2	TRBJ2-6	once	CASSQAPPGAVSGANVLTF	TGTGCCAGCAGCCAAGCGCCGCCGGGTGCGGTCTCTGGGGCCAACGTCCTGACTTTC
TRBD2	TRBV7-2	TRBJ2-5	NA	CASSRLAGGQETQYF	TGTGCCAGCAGCCGACTAGCGGGGGGTCAAGAGACCCAGTACTTC
NA	TRBV6-1	TRBJ1-2	NA	CASSEGRAYGYTF	TGTGCCAGCAGTGAAGGCAGGGCCTATGGCTACACCTTC
TRBD1	TRBV10-3	TRBJ2-6	NA	CAVAPGTGGSGANVLTF	TGTGCCGTCGCCCCCGGGACAGGTGGATCTGGGGCCAACGTCCTGACTTTC
NA	TRBV5-1	TRBJ2-1	few	CASRTGSSSYNEQFF	TGCGCCAGCAGGACGGGTTCCAGCTCCTACAATGAGCAGTTCTTC
NA	TRBV28	TRBJ2-3	NA	CASSNLDKSGDTQYF	TGTGCCAGCAGTAATCTGGACAAATCCGGAGATACGCAGTATTTT
TRBD2	TRBV5-4	TRBJ2-1	NA	CASSLTSGTWNEQFF	TGTGCCAGCAGCCTGACTAGCGGGACTTGGAATGAGCAGTTCTTC
TRBD2	TRBV13	TRBJ2-7	NA	CASSPRLAGEQYF	TGTGCCAGCAGCCCCAGACTAGCGGGTGAGCAGTACTTC
NA	TRBV7-2	TRBJ1-6	NA	CASSGVGVNSPLHF	TGTGCCAGCAGTGGGGTGGGAGTGAATTCACCCCTCCACTTT
TRBD1	TRBV4-1	TRBJ1-1	NA	CASSQSGQGAYSTEAFF	TGCGCCAGCAGCCAATCAGGACAGGGGGCTTATAGCACTGAAGCTTTCTTT
NA	TRBV11-2	TRBJ2-5	NA	CASSAGETQYF	TGTGCCAGCAGCGCCGGTGAGACCCAGTACTTC
NA	TRBV12-5	TRBJ2-1	NA	CASGLGEPNEQFF	TGTGCTAGTGGTTTGGGGGAGCCGAATGAGCAGTTCTTC
TRBD1	TRBV7-9	TRBJ1-2	NA	CASSPGQGASGYTF	TGTGCCAGCAGCCCGGGGCAGGGGGCGAGTGGCTACACCTTC
TRBD2	TRBV19	TRBJ2-1	NA	CASSIGTRGSYNEQFF	TGTGCCAGTAGTATCGGGACTAGGGGGTCCTACAATGAGCAGTTCTTC
NA	TRBV9	TRBJ1-3	NA	CASSVDGGAPGNTIYF	TGTGCCAGCAGCGTAGATGGGGGGGCTCCTGGAAACACCATATATTTT
TRBD1	TRBV5-4	TRBJ2-7	NA	CASSDRDRAYEQYF	TGTGCCAGCAGCGACCGGGACAGGGCCTACGAGCAGTACTTC
NA	TRBV4-1	TRBJ1-3	NA	CASSPRTGSGNTIYF	TGCGCCAGCAGCCCCCGTACAGGGTCTGGAAACACCATATATTTT
NA	TRBV2	TRBJ2-3	NA	CASSGWGAGSGGQVVMTSTDTQYF	TGTGCCAGCAGTGGATGGGGGGCGGGCTCAGGCGGACAGGTCGTAATGACTAGCACAGATACGCAGTATTTT
TRBD1	TRBV7-9	TRBJ1-4	NA	CASSPAGGINEKLFF	TGTGCCAGCAGCCCAGCAGGGGGGATTAATGAAAAACTGTTTTTT
TRBD2	TRBV5-1	TRBJ2-3	NA	CASSLGSGTSTDTQYF	TGCGCCAGCAGCTTGGGCAGCGGGACTAGCACAGATACGCAGTATTTT
NA	TRBV4-1	TRBJ2-2	few	CASSQALQGGTGELFF	TGCGCCAGCAGCCAAGCCCTGCAGGGGGGCACCGGGGAGCTGTTTTTT
NA	TRBV9	TRBJ2-5	NA	CASSASPRTAPETQYF	TGTGCCAGCAGCGCATCTCCGCGGACTGCCCCGGAGACCCAGTACTTC
NA	TRBV12-5	TRBJ1-5	NA	CASGLTVDSHQPQHF	TGTGCTAGTGGCCTAACTGTGGACAGTCATCAGCCCCAGCATTTT
TRBD2	TRBV4-3	TRBJ2-3	NA	CASSQGLATDTQYF	TGCGCCAGCAGCCAAGGACTAGCGACAGATACGCAGTATTTT
TRBD1	TRBV7-9	TRBJ1-5	NA	CASSSSRQGAQNQPQHF	TGTGCCAGCAGCTCATCCCGACAGGGGGCCCAAAATCAGCCCCAGCATTTT
TRBD1	TRBV19	TRBJ1-2	NA	CASSIGQGYGYTF	TGTGCCAGTAGTATAGGACAGGGCTATGGCTACACCTTC
TRBD1	TRBV5-1	TRBJ1-2	once	CASSDSTGNYGYTF	TGCGCCAGCAGCGATTCGACAGGGAACTATGGCTACACCTTC
NA	TRBV5-1	TRBJ1-2	NA	CASSTEGADNYGYTF	TGCGCCAGCAGCACGGAGGGAGCCGACAACTATGGCTACACCTTC
NA	TRBV10-3	TRBJ2-5	NA	CAISPRQGTETQYF	TGTGCCATCAGTCCCCGTCAGGGAACAGAGACCCAGTACTTC
NA	TRBV28	TRBJ1-5	NA	CASSLQTVLLNQPQHF	TGTGCCAGCAGTTTGCAAACGGTGTTGTTGAATCAGCCCCAGCATTTT
NA	TRBV4-1	TRBJ2-3	NA	CASSQGGTGKYTDTQYF	TGCGCCAGCAGCCAAGGTGGAACCGGGAAGTACACAGATACGCAGTATTTT
TRBD2	TRBV6-1	TRBJ2-5	NA	CASSDVWGSGGQQETQYF	TGTGCCAGCAGTGACGTTTGGGGTAGCGGGGGCCAACAAGAGACCCAGTACTTC
NA	TRBV7-2	TRBJ1-2	NA	CASSLAGRDGYTF	TGTGCCAGCAGCTTAGCAGGGAGGGATGGCTACACCTTC
NA	TRBV6-1	TRBJ1-5	few	CASSPQGNQPQHF	TGTGCCAGCAGTCCCCAGGGGAATCAGCCCCAGCATTTT